The 17 T cell receptor beta chains in this list originate from one sample, sequenced in a study of T cell changes during pregnancy in multiple sclerosis (dated by TCRdb to between 2017 and 2020). Library generation was performed with the immunoSEQ multiplex PCR assay. TCRdb retrieved this table from immuneACCESS and kept in-frame rearrangements only. Not all clones are present; in checked studies, unresolved V genes account for under half, and no reason is known for the remainder. The sample table contains 25,000 to 30,000 clones; only one count was recorded for around 90% of them. 0.6% to 0.75% of the sample rests with the top ten. The material sequenced was CD4+ T cells from peripheral blood mononuclear cells, taken in the first trimester of pregnancy. The receptors derive from a female donor with multiple sclerosis, enrolled in a pregnancy study.

This rearrangement joins TRBV2 to TRBJ1-6; D gene ambiguous. This CDR3 comprises 15 residues. Looked up from germline, CDR1 is SNHLY and CDR2 is FYNNEI. Trimming stripped 5 bases from V and 9 bases from J, with 17 bases between. CDR3 nucleotides: TGTGCCAGCAGTCTCCTCGCCGGAGAGATTTCACCCCTCCACTTT. Its protein is CASSLLAGEISPLHF. Using reference TRBV2 and TRBJ1-6 for the parts outside the CDR3, the full variable domain is EPEVTQTPSHQVTQMGQEVILRCVPISNHLYFYWYRQILGQKVEFLVSFYNNEISEKSEIFDDQFSVERPDGSNFTLKIRSTKLEDSAMYFCASSLLAGEISPLHFGNGTRLTVT.

This clone was detected once. The rearrangement uses TRBV5-4 and TRBJ2-7; the match to TRBD2 covers 8 bases. Germline CDR1 SGHNT, CDR2 YYREEE (reference sequence). This CDR3 spans 13 amino acids. V gave up 1 base and J gave up 6 bases; unmatched junction bases: 3. The CDR3 DNA is TGTGCCAGCAGCTTGTTTAGCGGGGTCGAGCAGTACTTC. This encodes CASSLFSGVEQYF.

The J gene is TRBJ2-5, the V gene TRBV5-1; 11 bases match TRBD2. Looked up from germline, CDR1 is SGHRS and CDR2 is YFSETQ. The V gene end was trimmed by 4 bases and the J gene end by 1 base; junction bases not matched to a gene: 3. The CDR3 extends over 15 amino acids. Written as DNA, the CDR3 is TGCGCCAGCAGCACCCTAGCGGGGGGCCAAGAGACCCAGTACTTC. This gives the protein CASSTLAGGQETQYF.

This clone has just one count. The chain employs TRBV18 and TRBJ2-1; no definite D call. V was shortened by 2 bases and J by 0 bases, with 8 bases between the two germline ends. The CDR3 is 15 residues long. CDR1 and CDR2 (germline): KGHSH, LQKENI. The CDR3 protein is CASSPGLSSYNEQFF. CDR3 DNA: TGTGCCAGCTCACCAGGCTTAAGCTCCTACAATGAGCAGTTCTTC.

The chain carries TRBV6-1 and TRBJ1-4, with 8 bases matching TRBD1. This CDR3 comprises 13 residues. The germline V gene has CDR1 MNHNS and CDR2 SASEGT. Unmatched junction bases numbered 2, after V lost 6 bases and J lost 5 bases. CDR3 nucleotide sequence: TGTGCCAGCAGCCAGGGGGCCAATGAAAAACTGTTTTTT. It yields the protein CASSQGANEKLFF.

This clone was seen a single time. CDR3 nucleotide sequence: TGTGCCAGCAGCTTAGGCCCAGGAAACTATGGCTACACCTTC. Its protein is CASSLGPGNYGYTF. The chain employs TRBV11-2 and TRBJ1-2; D unresolved. Germline lookup yields CDR1 SGHAT and CDR2 FQNNGV. The CDR3 length is 14 residues. V was shortened by 1 base and J by 2 bases, with 8 bases between the two germline ends.

This clone was seen once. The chain carries TRBV6-5 and TRBJ1-2; no definite D call. Germline-derived CDR1 and CDR2 are MNHEY and SVGAGI. The CDR3 is 15 amino acids. V was pared by 3 bases and J by 2 bases, with 13 bases between. CDR3 amino acids: CASSYRAGINYGYTF. The CDR3 DNA follows: TGTGCCAGCAGTTATAGGGCGGGAATCAACTATGGCTACACCTTC.

This clone was seen just once. J is TRBJ2-7 and V is TRBV7-2; a weak D match, TRBD1 (5 bases). This CDR3 has 14 residues. With 4 bases removed from V and 2 bases from J, the gap between germline ends came to 12 bases. Germline values: CDR1 SGHTA, CDR2 FQGNSA. The CDR3 nucleotides are TGTGCCAGCAGCTACCAAGCAGGGCCCTACGAGCAGTACTTC. Residues: CASSYQAGPYEQYF. The full variable domain, completed using reference TRBV7-2 and TRBJ2-7, is GAGVSQSPSNKVTEKGKDVELRCDPISGHTALYWYRQSLGQGLEFLIYFQGNSAPDKSGLPSDRFSAERTGGSVSTLTIQRTQQEDSAVYLCASSYQAGPYEQYFGPGTRLTVT.

V is TRBV9 and J is TRBJ2-1; D not certain. CDR3 size: 18 residues. Germline V lookup: CDR1 SGDLS, CDR2 YYNGEE. Trimming shortened V by 6 bases and J by 0 bases, and 22 bases separated the two germline ends. The CDR3 loop is CASKYPACGPSSYNEQFF. For the CDR3, the DNA is TGTGCCAGCAAATACCCAGCGTGCGGCCCCAGCTCCTACAATGAGCAGTTCTTC.

This clone has just one count. V usage is TRBV7-2 and J usage is TRBJ2-1; 9 nucleotides agree with TRBD2. CDR3 length: 13 amino acids. V was clipped by 5 bases and J by 13 bases; unmatched bases: 9. The germline V gene encodes CDR1 SGHTA and CDR2 FQGNSA. Here the CDR3 reads CASSQRGGGEQFF. The CDR3, as DNA: TGTGCCAGCAGCCAAAGAGGCGGGGGGGAACAGTTCTTC.

The rearrangement uses TRBV4-2 and TRBJ2-1, with a weak D call TRBD2 (5 bases). The germline CDR1 and CDR2 sequences are LGHNA and YNFKEQ. With 4 bases removed from V and 9 bases from J, the gap between germline ends came to 13 bases. This CDR3 is built from 13 residues. This CDR3 reads CASSPRYEGEQFF. For the CDR3, the DNA is TGTGCCAGCAGCCCTAGGTACGAGGGTGAGCAGTTCTTC.

This sequence joins TRBV9 and TRBJ2-1; D may be TRBD2 (5 bases). Trimming stripped 0 bases from V and 15 bases from J, with 19 bases between. The germline V gene encodes CDR1 SGDLS and CDR2 YYNGEE. The CDR3 contains 14 residues. The CDR3 sequence is CASSVDPTGSLRFF. CDR3 coding DNA: TGTGCCAGCAGCGTAGACCCAACGGGGTCGTTGAGGTTCTTC.

The chain has TRBV4-3 and TRBJ1-3, with 9 bases that match TRBD1. The CDR3 is made up of 14 amino acids. Per the germline V gene, CDR1 is LGHNA and CDR2 is YSLEER. The V and J ends lost 1 base and 7 bases, in that order; junction bases with no gene match: 2. The CDR3 protein is CASSQGTGVNTIYF. The CDR3 region has the DNA TGCGCCAGCAGCCAAGGGACAGGGGTGAACACCATATATTTT.

The CDR3 sequence is CATSGGRGTGELFF. The CDR3 DNA reads TGTGCCACCTCAGGGGGCAGGGGAACCGGGGAGCTGTTTTTT. The J gene is TRBJ2-2, the V gene TRBV19, with 8 positions matching TRBD1. Germline V lookup: CDR1 LNHDA, CDR2 SQIVND (reference sequence). This CDR3 spans 14 amino acids. The ends lost 10 bases at V and 5 bases at J; junction bases unmatched: 9.

The V gene is TRBV2, the J gene TRBJ1-6; no clear D gene. This CDR3 has 15 amino acids. Per germline, CDR1 SNHLY and CDR2 FYNNEI. The V end lost 7 bases, the J end lost 1 base, and 11 bases lay between the germline ends. As DNA, the CDR3 is TGTGCCAGCAACCCGGGGAGGTCCTATAATTCACCCCTCCACTTT. Amino acids: CASNPGRSYNSPLHF.

J is TRBJ1-6 and V is TRBV6-6; no definite D call. Trimming took 7 bases from V and 6 from J, leaving 10 bases between them. CDR3 length: 13 residues. Germline CDR1 is MNHNY and CDR2 is SVGAGI (reference sequence). The CDR3, as DNA: TGTGCCAGCACGGCGGGCCCTAATTCACCCCTCCACTTT. This encodes CASTAGPNSPLHF.

V usage is TRBV12-5 and J usage is TRBJ2-1, with D possibly TRBD2 on 6 matching bases. The V and J ends lost 5 bases and 9 bases respectively, with 17 bases between them. From germline, CDR1 is LGHNT and CDR2 FRNRAP. This CDR3 contains 14 residues. For the CDR3, the DNA is TGTGCTAGTGGTCAGGGACTGGCTCGGGGTGAGCAGTTCTTC. Protein product: CASGQGLARGEQFF.